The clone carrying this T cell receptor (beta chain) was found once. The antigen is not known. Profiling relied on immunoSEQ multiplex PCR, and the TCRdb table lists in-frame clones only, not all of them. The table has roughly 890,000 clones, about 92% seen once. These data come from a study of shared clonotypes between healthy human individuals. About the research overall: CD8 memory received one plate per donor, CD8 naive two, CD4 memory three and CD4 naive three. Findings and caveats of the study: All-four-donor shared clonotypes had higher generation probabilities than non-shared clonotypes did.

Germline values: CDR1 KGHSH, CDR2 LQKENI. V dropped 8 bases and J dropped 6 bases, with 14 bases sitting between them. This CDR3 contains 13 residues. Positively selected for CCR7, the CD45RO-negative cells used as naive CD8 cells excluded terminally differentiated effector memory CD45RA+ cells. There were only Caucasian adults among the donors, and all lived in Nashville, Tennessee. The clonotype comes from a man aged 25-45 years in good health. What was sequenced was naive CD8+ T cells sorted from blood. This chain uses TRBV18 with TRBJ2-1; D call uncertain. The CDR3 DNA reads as TGTGCCAGCACCCCCAGGACGGGCAATGAGCAGTTCTTC. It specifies CASTPRTGNEQFF.